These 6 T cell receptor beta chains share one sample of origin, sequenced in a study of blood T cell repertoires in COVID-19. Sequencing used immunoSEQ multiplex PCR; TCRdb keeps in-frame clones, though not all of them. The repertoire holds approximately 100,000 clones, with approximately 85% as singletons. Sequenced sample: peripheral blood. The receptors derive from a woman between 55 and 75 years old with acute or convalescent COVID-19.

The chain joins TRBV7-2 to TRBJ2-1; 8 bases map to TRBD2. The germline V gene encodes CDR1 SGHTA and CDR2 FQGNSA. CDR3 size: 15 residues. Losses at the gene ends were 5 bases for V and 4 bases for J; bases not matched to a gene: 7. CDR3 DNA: TGTGCCAGCAGCCCCAGCGGGAGTCAGTACAATGAGCAGTTCTTC. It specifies CASSPSGSQYNEQFF.

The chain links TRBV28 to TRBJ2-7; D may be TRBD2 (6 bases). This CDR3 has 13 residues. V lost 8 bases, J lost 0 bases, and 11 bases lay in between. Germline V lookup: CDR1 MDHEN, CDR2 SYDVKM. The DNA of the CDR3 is TGTGCCAGCTGGGCGGGGAGCTCCTACGAGCAGTACTTC. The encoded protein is CASWAGSSYEQYF. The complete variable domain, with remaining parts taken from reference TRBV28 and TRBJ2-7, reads DVKVTQSSRYLVKRTGEKVFLECVQDMDHENMFWYRQDPGLGLRLIYFSYDVKMKEKGDIPEGYSVSREKKERFSLILESASTNQTSMYLCASWAGSSYEQYFGPGTRLTVT.

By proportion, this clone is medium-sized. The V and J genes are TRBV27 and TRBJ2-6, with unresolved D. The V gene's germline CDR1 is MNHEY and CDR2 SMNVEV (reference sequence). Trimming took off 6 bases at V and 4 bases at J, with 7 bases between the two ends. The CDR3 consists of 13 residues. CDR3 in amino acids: CASRPRGANVLTF. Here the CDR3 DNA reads TGTGCCAGCAGGCCCAGGGGGGCCAACGTCCTGACTTTC.

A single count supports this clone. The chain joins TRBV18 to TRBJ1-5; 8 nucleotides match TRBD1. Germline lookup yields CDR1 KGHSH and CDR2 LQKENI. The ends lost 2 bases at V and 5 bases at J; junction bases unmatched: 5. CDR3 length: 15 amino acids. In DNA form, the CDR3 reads TGTGCCAGCTCACCAGGGACAGGCCTCGATCAGCCCCAGCATTTT. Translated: CASSPGTGLDQPQHF.

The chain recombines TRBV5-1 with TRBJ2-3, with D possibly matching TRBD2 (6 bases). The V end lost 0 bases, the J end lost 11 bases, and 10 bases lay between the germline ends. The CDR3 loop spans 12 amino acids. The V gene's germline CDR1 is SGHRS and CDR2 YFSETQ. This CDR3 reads CASSLGPGRQYF. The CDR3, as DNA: TGCGCCAGCAGCTTGGGACCCGGGAGGCAGTATTTT.

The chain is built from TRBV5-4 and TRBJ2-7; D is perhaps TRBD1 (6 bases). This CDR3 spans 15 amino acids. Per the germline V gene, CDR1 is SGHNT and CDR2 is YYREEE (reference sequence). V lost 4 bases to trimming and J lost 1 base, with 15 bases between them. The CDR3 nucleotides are TGTGCCAGCAGCACGACCGGTACAGGGTCCTACGAGCAGTACGTC. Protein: CASSTTGTGSYEQYV.